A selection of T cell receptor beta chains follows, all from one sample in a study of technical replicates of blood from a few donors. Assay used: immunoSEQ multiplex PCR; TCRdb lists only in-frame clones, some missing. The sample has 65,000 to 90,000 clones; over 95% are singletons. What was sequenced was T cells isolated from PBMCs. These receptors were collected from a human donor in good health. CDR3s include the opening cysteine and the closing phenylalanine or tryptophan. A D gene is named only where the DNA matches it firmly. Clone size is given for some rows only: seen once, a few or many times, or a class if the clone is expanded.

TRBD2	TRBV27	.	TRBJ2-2	TGTGCCAGCAGTTTAATCCTAGCGGGAGGGGCCGGGGAGCTGTTTTTT	CASSLILAGGAGELFF
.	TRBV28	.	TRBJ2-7	TGTGCCAGCAGCCCCATGGGGCGGTCCTACGAGCAGTACTTC	CASSPMGRSYEQYF
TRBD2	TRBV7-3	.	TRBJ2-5	TGTGCCAGCAGCCTTATAGGGACTAGCGGACTACAAGAGACCCAGTACTTC	CASSLIGTSGLQETQYF
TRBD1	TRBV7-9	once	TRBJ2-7	TGTGCCAGCAGCTCGGGACAGGGGGCTAGGTACGAGCAGTACTTC	CASSSGQGARYEQYF
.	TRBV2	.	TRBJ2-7	TGTGCCAGCAGTGATTTCAACGAGCAGTACTTC	CASSDFNEQYF
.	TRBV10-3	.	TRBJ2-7	TGTGCCATCAGTGAATCTGGGAGGGAGCAGTACTTC	CAISESGREQYF
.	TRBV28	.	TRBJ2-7	TGTGCCAGCAGCTCCGGGACCGGGGGCTACGAGCAGTACTTC	CASSSGTGGYEQYF
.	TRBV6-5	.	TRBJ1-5	TGTGCCAGCAGCCCTTTTAGCAATCAGCCCCAGCATTTT	CASSPFSNQPQHF
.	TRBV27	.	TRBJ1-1	TGTGCCAGCAGTTTAGTCGGGGGAAACACTGAAGCTTTCTTT	CASSLVGGNTEAFF
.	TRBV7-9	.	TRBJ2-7	TGTGCCAGCAGCCAACAGGACACTGAGCAGTACTTC	CASSQQDTEQYF
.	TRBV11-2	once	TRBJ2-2	TGTGCCAGCAGCTTACTACACGGGAGAGCCGGGGAGCTGTTTTTT	CASSLLHGRAGELFF
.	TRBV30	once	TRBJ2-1	TGTGCCTGGATCGGAAGAGGAGACAATGAGCAGTTCTTC	CAWIGRGDNEQFF
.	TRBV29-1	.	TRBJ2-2	TGCAGCGTTTTTTATATACAGGGGAACACCGGGGAGCTGTTTTTT	CSVFYIQGNTGELFF
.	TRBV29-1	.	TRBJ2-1	TGCAGCGTTGTCCCTGACAATGAGCAGTTCTTC	CSVVPDNEQFF
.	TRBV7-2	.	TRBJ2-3	TGTGCCAGCAGCTTCGTCGGCGGGGCGCTCACAGATACGCAGTATTTT	CASSFVGGALTDTQYF
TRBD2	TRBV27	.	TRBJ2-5	TGTGCCAGCAGTCCTGCGGGCGGGAGGGGAGAGACCCAGTACTTC	CASSPAGGRGETQYF
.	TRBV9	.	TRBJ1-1	TGTGCCAGCAGCGTAGAACCAGTTATGAACACTGAAGCTTTCTTT	CASSVEPVMNTEAFF
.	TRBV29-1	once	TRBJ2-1	TGCAGCGTTTCCGACAGGACCGATAACAATGAGCAGTTCTTC	CSVSDRTDNNEQFF
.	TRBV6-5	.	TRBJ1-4	TGTGCCAGCAGTTCGGATCCGGGGAATGAAAAACTGTTTTTT	CASSSDPGNEKLFF
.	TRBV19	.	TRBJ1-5	TGTGCCAGTAGTATAGATCATCACAATCAGCCCCAGCATTTT	CASSIDHHNQPQHF
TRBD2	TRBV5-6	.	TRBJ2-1	TGTGCCAGCAGCTTGGCACTAGCGGACAATGAGCAGTTCTTC	CASSLALADNEQFF
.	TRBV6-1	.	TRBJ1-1	TGTGCCTCCTCGGCGAGAGGTCAGGGCACTGAAGCTTTCTTT	CASSARGQGTEAFF
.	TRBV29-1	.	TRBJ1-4	TGCAGCGTTGATGCAGGGGCGGGTGAAAAACTGTTTTTT	CSVDAGAGEKLFF
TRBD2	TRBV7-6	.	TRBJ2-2	TGTGCCAGCAGCTTGCTGACTAGCGGGGCGAACACCGGGGAGCTGTTTTTT	CASSLLTSGANTGELFF
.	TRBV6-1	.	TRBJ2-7	TGTGCCAGCAAGTCCCTGGGGGCTGACGAGCAGTACTTC	CASKSLGADEQYF
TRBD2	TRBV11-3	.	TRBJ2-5	TGTGCCAGCAGCTTTTCGGTCCTGGGGGCTAGCGGGTCATCGGTGGAGACCCAGTACTTC	CASSFSVLGASGSSVETQYF
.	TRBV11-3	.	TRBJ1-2	TGTGCCAGCAGCCCCCAGAACAGCATCTATGGCTACACCTTC	CASSPQNSIYGYTF
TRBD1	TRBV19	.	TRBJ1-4	TGTGCCAGTACCACAGGGGGGCAACGGCGTAGGGAAAAACTGTTTTTT	CASTTGGQRRREKLFF